This T cell receptor (beta chain) was obtained from a study of cytomegalovirus exposure and HLA in healthy donors. Germline values: CDR1 SGHTA, CDR2 FQGNSA. The CDR3 is 14 amino acids. V lost 4 bases and J lost 1, with 10 bases in between. The PCR used 60 Vbeta and 13 Jbeta primers. The table came from immunoSEQ multiplex PCR; TCRdb's copy has only in-frame clones and leaves some out. In the table there are 150,000 to 200,000 clones, around 65% of which are singletons. The rearrangement joins TRBV7-2 to TRBJ1-1; the D gene is possibly TRBD1 (5 bases). What was sequenced was PBMCs. The clonotype comes from a middle-aged woman in good health and CMV-seropositive. The CDR3 protein is CASSWDGQNTEAFF. The CDR3 DNA reads as TGTGCCAGCAGCTGGGATGGACAGAACACTGAAGCTTTCTTT.